This passage covers 16 T cell receptor beta chains from one sample sequenced in a study of CD8 T cells in Susac syndrome. With random hexamers, roughly 0.5 to 1 ug RNA was reverse transcribed. TCRdb ran MiXCR on the immunoSEQ multiplex PCR reads and lists one entry per CDR3 protein. Altogether 50,000 to 55,000 distinct CDR3 sequences are present, over 90% being singletons, with the ten largest covering less than 0.95%. The sequenced sample was CD8+ T cells from PBMCs. These receptors were collected from a human donor with Susac syndrome.

The chain recombines TRBV30 with TRBJ1-1; D gene ambiguous. The CDR3 spans 12 residues. Trimming left V 2 bases short and J 2 bases short, with 6 bases between. Germline V lookup: CDR1 GTSNPN, CDR2 SVGIG (reference sequence). The CDR3 here is CAWSSDNTEAFF. CDR3 nucleotides: TGTGCCTGGAGTTCAGACAACACTGAAGCTTTCTTT.

This clonotype has more than one count but fewer than ten. CDR3 nucleotide sequence: TGTGCCAGCAGCCCCACAGGGTTGGCCTACGAGCAGTACTTC. Protein sequence: CASSPTGLAYEQYF. This rearrangement joins TRBV5-5 to TRBJ2-7, with D tentatively TRBD1 (6 bases). There are 14 residues in the CDR3. The germline V gene has CDR1 SGHKS and CDR2 YYEKEE (reference sequence). V was trimmed by 4 bases and J by 2 bases, leaving 13 bases between them.

The table lists this clonotype with a count of one. This chain connects TRBV27 to TRBJ1-2; D remains unclear. Germline CDR1 and CDR2: MNHEY and SMNVEV (reference sequence). V was trimmed by 10 bases and J by 4 bases, leaving 13 bases between them. This CDR3 has 12 amino acids. CDR3 in amino acids: CATRFGLYGYTF. CDR3 DNA sequence: TGTGCCACCAGGTTTGGTCTCTATGGCTACACCTTC.

This chain uses TRBV7-9 with TRBJ2-1, with a weak D call TRBD2 (6 bases). CDR3 length: 14 amino acids. Looked up from germline, CDR1 is SEHNR and CDR2 is FQNEAQ (reference sequence). V shed 5 bases and J shed 4 bases, with 12 bases lying between them. CDR3 sequence (DNA): TGTGCCAGCAGCGAGGCGGGACGGTACAATGAGCAGTTCTTC. It encodes CASSEAGRYNEQFF.

The rearrangement uses TRBV13 and TRBJ2-3; 7 bases align to TRBD2. The CDR3 spans 17 residues. The germline CDR1 and CDR2 sequences are PRHDT and FYEKMQ (reference sequence). Germline trimming cut 5 bases from V and 1 base from J; bases unmatched to any gene: 12. CDR3 nucleotide sequence: TGTGCCAGCAGCCTCCACGTTGGGGCGGGGGGCACAGATACGCAGTATTTT. The encoded protein is CASSLHVGAGGTDTQYF.

The V call is TRBV29-1, the J call TRBJ2-7; 12 nucleotides agree with TRBD2. This CDR3 is 15 amino acids long. V shed 6 bases and J 1 base; nucleotides not matched to a gene: 7. Per the germline V gene, CDR1 is SQVTM and CDR2 is ANQGSEA. The CDR3 is CSVAHTSGGSYEQYF. CDR3 DNA sequence: TGCAGCGTGGCCCACACTAGCGGGGGGTCCTACGAGCAGTACTTC.

The chain is built from TRBV7-6 and TRBJ1-1, with unresolved D. The germline gives CDR1 SGHVS, CDR2 FNYEAQ. The V end was cut by 3 bases, the J end by 1 base, with 9 bases between. The CDR3 is 14 amino acids. The CDR3 region is CASSFEAGNTEAFF. In DNA form, the CDR3 reads TGTGCCAGCAGCTTCGAAGCTGGGAACACTGAAGCTTTCTTT.

This chain uses TRBV9 with TRBJ2-3, with 11 bases lining up with TRBD2. V lost 6 bases and J lost 1; bases outside the gene matches: 4. The CDR3 is made up of 15 amino acids. Germline CDR1 is SGDLS and CDR2 is YYNGEE. This chain's CDR3 is CASTLAGGRTDTQYF. In DNA, the CDR3 is TGTGCCAGCACCCTAGCGGGGGGTCGCACAGATACGCAGTATTTT.

The chain employs TRBV12-5 and TRBJ1-1; possible D gene TRBD1, 5 bases. CDR3 length: 17 amino acids. Germline assignment: CDR1 LGHNT and CDR2 FRNRAP. V gave up 0 bases and J gave up 1 base, with 15 bases separating them. CDR3 sequence: CASGLVTGRGRNTEAFF. In DNA, the CDR3 is TGTGCTAGTGGTTTGGTAACGGGGAGGGGCCGGAACACTGAAGCTTTCTTT.

The genes are TRBV29-1 and TRBJ2-7; D not resolved. The V gene's germline CDR1 is SQVTM and CDR2 ANQGSEA. V was pared by 4 bases and J by 8 bases, with 15 bases between. The CDR3 consists of 12 residues. CDR3 amino acids: CSVVWQAGQQYF. The CDR3, as DNA: TGCAGCGTTGTTTGGCAGGCTGGCCAGCAGTACTTC.

The CDR3 protein is CASSTTADINEQFF. CDR3 nucleotide sequence: TGTGCCAGCAGTACCACGGCAGACATCAATGAGCAGTTCTTC. This chain connects TRBV12-3 or TRBV12-4 to TRBJ2-1; D gene ambiguous. The CDR3 has 14 residues. The V end was cut by 5 bases, the J end by 6 bases, with 14 bases between.

The chain links TRBV29-1 to TRBJ1-1; D gene ambiguous. CDR1 SQVTM and CDR2 ANQGSEA come from the germline V gene. V lost 4 bases and J 6 bases, leaving 6 bases between the germline ends. This CDR3 has 10 amino acids. In DNA form, the CDR3 reads TGCAGCGTTGGTGGCGCTGAAGCTTTCTTT. Translated: CSVGGAEAFF.

The J gene is TRBJ2-3, the V gene TRBV7-2, with D perhaps matching TRBD1 (6 bases). Between the trimmed V and J ends, which lost 5 bases and 2 bases, there was a span of 20 bases. Per the germline V gene, CDR1 is SGHTA and CDR2 is FQGNSA. This CDR3 has 17 residues. As DNA, the CDR3 is TGTGCCAGCAGCCTATCGTACAGGGATACCAACACAGATACGCAGTATTTT. Protein: CASSLSYRDTNTDTQYF. The entire variable domain, with the rest obtained from reference TRBV7-2 and TRBJ2-3, is as follows: GAGVSQSPSNKVTEKGKDVELRCDPISGHTALYWYRQSLGQGLEFLIYFQGNSAPDKSGLPSDRFSAERTGGSVSTLTIQRTQQEDSAVYLCASSLSYRDTNTDTQYFGPGTRLTVL.

This clonotype was picked up a small number of times. V is TRBV5-6 and J is TRBJ2-7; D call uncertain. V lost 3 bases to trimming and J lost 0 bases, with 4 bases between them. The CDR3 has 12 residues. Germline V CDR1 and CDR2: SGHDT, YYEEEE. The chain's CDR3 is CASSSRSYEQYF. Here the CDR3 DNA reads TGTGCCAGCAGCTCCCGCTCCTACGAGCAGTACTTC.

Points on this clonotype: One end of the junction fails to match germline, which may point to a read error. The chain couples TRBV7-3 to TRBJ1-1; a possible D gene is TRBD1 (6 bases). Germline loops: CDR1 SGHTA, CDR2 FQGTGA. The CDR3 totals 14 residues. CDR3 residues: CASSLNRVNTEALF. In nucleotides, the CDR3 is TGTGCCAGCAGCTTAAACAGGGTGAACACTGAAGCTCTCTTT.

The rearrangement joins TRBV4-2 to TRBJ2-5; 12 bases match TRBD2. There are 16 residues in the CDR3. Germline V lookup: CDR1 LGHNA, CDR2 YNFKEQ. V was pared by 4 bases and J by 5 bases, with 8 bases of the junction left unmatched. The CDR3 loop reads CASSPPLAGGPETQYF. For the CDR3, the DNA is TGTGCCAGCAGCCCGCCTCTAGCGGGGGGGCCGGAGACCCAGTACTTC.